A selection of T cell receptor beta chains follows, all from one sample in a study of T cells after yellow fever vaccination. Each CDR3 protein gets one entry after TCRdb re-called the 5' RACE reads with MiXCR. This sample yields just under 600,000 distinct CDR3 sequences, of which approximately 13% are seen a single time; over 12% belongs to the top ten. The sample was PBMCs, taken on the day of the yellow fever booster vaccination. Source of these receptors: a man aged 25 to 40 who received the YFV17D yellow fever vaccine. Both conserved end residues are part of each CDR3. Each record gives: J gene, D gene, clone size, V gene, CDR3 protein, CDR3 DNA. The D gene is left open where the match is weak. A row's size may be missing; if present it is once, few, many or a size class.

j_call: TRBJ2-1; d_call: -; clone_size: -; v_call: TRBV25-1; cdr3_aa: CASSEMKGPVGNEQFF; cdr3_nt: TGTGCCAGCAGTGAAATGAAGGGGCCGGTCGGCAATGAGCAGTTCTTC
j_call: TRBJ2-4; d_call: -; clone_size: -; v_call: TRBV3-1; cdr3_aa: CASSHRREFQNIQYF; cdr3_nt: TGTGCCAGCAGCCACCGGCGGGAATTTCAAAACATTCAGTACTTC
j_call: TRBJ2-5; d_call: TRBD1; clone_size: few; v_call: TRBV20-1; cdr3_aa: CSARVTGPRETQYF; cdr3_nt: TGCAGTGCTAGAGTGACAGGGCCAAGGGAGACCCAGTACTTC
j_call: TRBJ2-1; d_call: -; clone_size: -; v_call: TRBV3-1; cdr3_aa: CASSQVLGGGLFF; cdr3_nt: TGTGCCAGCAGCCAAGTTCTGGGAGGGGGCTTGTTCTTC
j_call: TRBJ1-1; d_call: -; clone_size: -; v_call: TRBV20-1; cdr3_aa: CSASPGPMNTEAFF; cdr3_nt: TGCAGTGCTAGCCCGGGCCCTATGAACACTGAAGCTTTCTTT
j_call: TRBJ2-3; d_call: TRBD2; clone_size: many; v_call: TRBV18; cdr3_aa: CASSPGTSGFTDTQYF; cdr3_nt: TGTGCCAGCTCGCCCGGGACTAGCGGATTCACAGATACGCAGTATTTT
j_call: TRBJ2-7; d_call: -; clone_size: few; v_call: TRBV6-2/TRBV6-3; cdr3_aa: CASRSNSYEQYF; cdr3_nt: TGTGCCAGCAGATCCAATAGCTACGAGCAGTACTTC
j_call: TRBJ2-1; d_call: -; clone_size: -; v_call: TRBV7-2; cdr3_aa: CASSSDWPVGENEQFF; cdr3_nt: TGTGCCAGCAGCTCGGACTGGCCCGTGGGGGAGAATGAGCAGTTCTTC
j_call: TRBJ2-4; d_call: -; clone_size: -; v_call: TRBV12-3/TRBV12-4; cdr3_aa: CASSFTGPLAKNIQYF; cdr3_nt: TGTGCCAGCAGTTTCACAGGCCCTTTAGCCAAAAACATTCAGTACTTC
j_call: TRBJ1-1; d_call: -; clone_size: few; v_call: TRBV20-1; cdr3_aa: CSARAGVNTEAFF; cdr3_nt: TGCAGTGCTAGAGCCGGGGTGAACACTGAAGCTTTCTTT
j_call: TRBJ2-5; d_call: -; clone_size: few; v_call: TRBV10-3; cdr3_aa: CAIKEDSNQETQYF; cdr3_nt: TGTGCCATCAAAGAGGACAGCAACCAAGAGACCCAGTACTTC
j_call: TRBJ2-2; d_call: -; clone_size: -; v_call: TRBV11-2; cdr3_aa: CASSRGGTSNTGELFF; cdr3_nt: TGTGCCAGCAGCCGAGGCGGGACATCGAACACCGGGGAGCTGTTTTTT
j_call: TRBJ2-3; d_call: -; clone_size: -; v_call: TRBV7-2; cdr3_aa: CASSLLQTDTQYF; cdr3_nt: TGTGCCAGCAGCCTCCTACAGACAGATACGCAGTATTTT
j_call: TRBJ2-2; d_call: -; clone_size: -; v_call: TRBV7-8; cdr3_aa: CASGRGELFF; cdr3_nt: TGTGCCAGCGGGAGGGGGGAGCTGTTTTTT
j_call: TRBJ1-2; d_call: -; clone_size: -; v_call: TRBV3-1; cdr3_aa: CASSQESGAFYGYTF; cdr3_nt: TGTGCCAGCAGCCAAGAATCGGGGGCGTTCTATGGCTACACCTTC
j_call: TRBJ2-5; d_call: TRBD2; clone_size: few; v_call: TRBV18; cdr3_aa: CASSPVLAGGGQETQYF; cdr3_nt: TGTGCCAGCTCACCCGTCCTAGCGGGAGGAGGCCAAGAGACCCAGTACTTC
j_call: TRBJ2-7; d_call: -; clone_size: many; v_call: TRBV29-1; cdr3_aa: CSARKTSYEQYF; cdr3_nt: TGCAGCGCCAGGAAGACCTCCTACGAGCAGTACTTC
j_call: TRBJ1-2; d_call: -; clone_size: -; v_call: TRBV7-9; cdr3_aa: CASSLTYRDDYGYTF; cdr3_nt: TGTGCCAGCAGCTTAACTTACAGGGACGACTATGGCTACACCTTC
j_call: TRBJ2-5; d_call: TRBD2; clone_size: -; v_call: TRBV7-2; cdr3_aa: CASSRTSGKETQYF; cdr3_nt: TGTGCCAGCAGCCGGACTAGCGGGAAAGAGACCCAGTACTTC
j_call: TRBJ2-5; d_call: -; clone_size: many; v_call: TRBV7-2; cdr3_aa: CASSLLLETQYF; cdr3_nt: TGTGCCAGCAGCTTATTGCTAGAGACCCAGTACTTC
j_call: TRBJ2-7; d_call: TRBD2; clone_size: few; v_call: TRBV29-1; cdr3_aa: CSAQTSGRANEQYF; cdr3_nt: TGCAGCGCCCAAACTAGCGGGAGGGCGAACGAGCAGTACTTC
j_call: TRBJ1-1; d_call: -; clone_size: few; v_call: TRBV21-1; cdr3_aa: CASSANGGQGRGSEAFF; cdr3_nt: TGTGCCAGCAGCGCAAATGGGGGACAGGGGCGTGGCTCTGAAGCTTTCTTT
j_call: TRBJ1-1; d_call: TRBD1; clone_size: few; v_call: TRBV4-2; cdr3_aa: CASSSGTAGGTEAFF; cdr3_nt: TGTGCCAGCAGCTCAGGGACAGCCGGGGGTACTGAAGCTTTCTTT